A selection of T cell receptor beta chains follows, all from one sample in a study of cytomegalovirus exposure and HLA in healthy donors. Data came from immunoSEQ multiplex PCR; TCRdb stores just in-frame clones and leaves some out. The sample comprises 150,000 to 200,000 clones, approximately 81% of which are singletons, and roughly 2.1% rests with the top ten. The sequencing input was PBMCs. These receptors were collected from a woman aged 18-29 years in good health and CMV-seropositive. Both conserved end residues are part of each CDR3. A D gene is named only where the DNA matches it firmly. Rows may omit the clone size; those that give it use once, few, many or a size class.

>TRBV4-2|TRBJ2-6|-|-
CASSQDWESSGANVLTF
TGTGCCAGCAGCCAAGATTGGGAGAGTTCTGGGGCCAACGTCCTGACTTTC
>TRBV6-6|TRBJ1-6|TRBD1|-
CASSYEGARSPLHF
TGTGCCAGCAGTTACGAGGGGGCGAGGTCACCCCTCCACTTT
>TRBV5-4|TRBJ2-1|TRBD1|-
CASSGTGTGSYNEQFF
TGTGCCAGCAGCGGCACCGGGACAGGGTCCTACAATGAGCAGTTCTTC
>TRBV19|TRBJ2-1|TRBD2|-
CASSMAGGLYNEQFF
TGTGCCAGTAGTATGGCGGGGGGACTGTACAATGAGCAGTTCTTC
>TRBV5-1|TRBJ2-1|-|-
CASSPGTRGSYNEQFF
TGCGCCAGCAGCCCCGGGACCCGGGGGTCCTACAATGAGCAGTTCTTC
>TRBV28|TRBJ1-3|-|few
CASGLHSSGNTIYF
TGTGCCAGCGGACTTCATTCCTCTGGAAACACCATATATTTT
>TRBV6-5|TRBJ2-1|-|-
CASSYLGGNEQFF
TGTGCCAGCAGTTACCTGGGAGGCAATGAGCAGTTCTTC
>TRBV2|TRBJ1-2|-|-
CASTRNYGYTF
TGTGCCAGCACCAGAAACTATGGCTACACCTTC
>TRBV4-1|TRBJ2-4|TRBD1|-
CASSLRTGGAKNSQYF
TGCGCCAGCAGCCTAAGGACAGGGGGAGCCAAAAACAGTCAGTACTTC
>TRBV7-6|TRBJ1-1|-|-
CASSRRPSGTEAFF
TGTGCCAGCAGCCGCAGGCCCTCTGGCACTGAAGCTTTCTTT
>TRBV7-2|TRBJ2-2|-|-
CASRAGAHTGELFF
TGTGCCAGCAGGGCGGGGGCCCACACCGGGGAGCTGTTTTTT
>TRBV30|TRBJ1-3|-|-
CAWSRDSGNTIYF
TGTGCCTGGAGTCGAGACTCTGGAAACACCATATATTTT
>TRBV5-4|TRBJ2-7|-|-
CASSFERGGPEQYF
TGTGCCAGCAGCTTTGAGAGGGGGGGACCCGAGCAGTACTTC
>TRBV11-2|TRBJ1-2|TRBD1|-
CASSLVTTGGGYTF
TGTGCCAGCAGCTTAGTCACTACAGGGGGAGGCTACACCTTC